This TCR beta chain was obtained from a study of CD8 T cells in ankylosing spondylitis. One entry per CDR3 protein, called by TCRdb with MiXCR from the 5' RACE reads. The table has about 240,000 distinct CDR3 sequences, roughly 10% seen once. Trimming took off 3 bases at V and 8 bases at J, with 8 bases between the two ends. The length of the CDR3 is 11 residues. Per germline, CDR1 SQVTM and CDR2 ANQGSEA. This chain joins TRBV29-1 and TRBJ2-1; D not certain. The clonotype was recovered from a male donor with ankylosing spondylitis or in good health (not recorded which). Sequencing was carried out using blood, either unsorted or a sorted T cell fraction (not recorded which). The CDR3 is CSVEEIYEQFF. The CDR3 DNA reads TGCAGCGTTGAGGAGATCTATGAGCAGTTCTTC.